Detailed here is one TCR beta chain. These data originate in a study of long-term antiretroviral therapy in people with HIV. At least two post-ART and at least one pre-ART PBMC sample were available for each donor. The germline V gene encodes CDR1 LGHNA and CDR2 YSLEER. CDR3 length equals 13 residues. Trimming stripped 1 base from V and 7 bases from J, with 10 bases between. An immunoSEQ assay, version v3.0, was performed at survey level. The method was immunoSEQ multiplex PCR; TCRdb's version includes in-frame clones alone and lacks a portion of them. Found here are more than 25,000 clones, approximately 84% of them singletons; the top ten hold 1%.

The starting material was unsorted PBMCs, obtained 2 years after starting antiretroviral therapy. The source of this sequence is a man aged 50-59 years with HIV. V is TRBV4-3 and J is TRBJ1-1, with D maybe TRBD1 (6 bases). Here the CDR3 reads CASSQGGAGEAFF. DNA of the CDR3: TGCGCCAGCAGCCAAGGGGGGGCCGGTGAAGCTTTCTTT.